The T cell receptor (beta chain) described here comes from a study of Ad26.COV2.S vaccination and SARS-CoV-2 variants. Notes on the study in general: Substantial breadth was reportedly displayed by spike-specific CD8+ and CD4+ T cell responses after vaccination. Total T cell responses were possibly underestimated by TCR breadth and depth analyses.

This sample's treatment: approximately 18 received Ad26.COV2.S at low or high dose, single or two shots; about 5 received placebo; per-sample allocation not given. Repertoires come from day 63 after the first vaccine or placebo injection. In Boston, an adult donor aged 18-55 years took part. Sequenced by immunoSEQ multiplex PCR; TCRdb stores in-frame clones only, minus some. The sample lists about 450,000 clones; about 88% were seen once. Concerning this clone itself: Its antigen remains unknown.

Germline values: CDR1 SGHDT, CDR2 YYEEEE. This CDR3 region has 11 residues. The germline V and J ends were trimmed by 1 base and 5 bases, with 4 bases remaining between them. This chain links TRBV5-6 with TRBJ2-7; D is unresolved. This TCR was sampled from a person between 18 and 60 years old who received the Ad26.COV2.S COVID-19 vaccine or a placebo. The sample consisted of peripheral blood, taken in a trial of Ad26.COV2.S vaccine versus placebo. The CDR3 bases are TGTGCCAGCAGCTTGAGAAACGAGCAGTACTTC. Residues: CASSLRNEQYF.